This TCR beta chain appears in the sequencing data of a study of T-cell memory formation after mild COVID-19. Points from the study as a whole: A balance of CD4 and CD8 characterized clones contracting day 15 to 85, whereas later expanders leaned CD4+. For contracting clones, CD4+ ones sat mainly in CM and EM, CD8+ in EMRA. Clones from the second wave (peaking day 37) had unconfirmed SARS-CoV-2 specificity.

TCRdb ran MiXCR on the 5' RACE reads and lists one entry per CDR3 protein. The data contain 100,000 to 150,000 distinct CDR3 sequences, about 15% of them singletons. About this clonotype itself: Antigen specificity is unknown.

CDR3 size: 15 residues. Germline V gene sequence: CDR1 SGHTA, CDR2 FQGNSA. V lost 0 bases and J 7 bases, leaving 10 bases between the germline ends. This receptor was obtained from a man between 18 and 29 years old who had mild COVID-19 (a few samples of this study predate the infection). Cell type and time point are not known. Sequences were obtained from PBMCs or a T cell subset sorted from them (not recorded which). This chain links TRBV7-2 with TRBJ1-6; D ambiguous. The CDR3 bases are TGTGCCAGCAGCTTAGCCCCAGGCCCGAATTCACCCCTCCACTTT. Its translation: CASSLAPGPNSPLHF. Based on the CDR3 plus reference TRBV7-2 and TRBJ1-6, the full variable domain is GAGVSQSPSNKVTEKGKDVELRCDPISGHTALYWYRQSLGQGLEFLIYFQGNSAPDKSGLPSDRFSAERTGGSVSTLTIQRTQQEDSAVYLCASSLAPGPNSPLHFGNGTRLTVT.